The clone carrying this T cell receptor (beta chain) has ten or more counts. Trimming at V came to 5 bases and at J to 4 bases, leaving 8 bases not matched to a gene. This CDR3 comprises 15 residues. CDR1 is SGHNT, CDR2 YENEEA, per germline. The source of the sample is a study of identical twins. TCRdb recomputed calls from the 5' RACE reads with MiXCR, one row per CDR3 protein. The sample shows around 1.7 million distinct CDR3 sequences, more than 30% of them seen only once. Sequences were obtained from cord blood. The receptor comes from a newborn girl in good health. The V and J genes are TRBV11-3 and TRBJ2-1; 7 positions agree with TRBD2. The CDR3 region is CASSPSGTSYNEQFF. The CDR3 bases are TGTGCCAGCAGCCCGAGCGGGACTTCTTACAATGAGCAGTTCTTC.